The sequence of this T cell receptor (beta chain) was determined in a study of blood T cell repertoires in COVID-19. Study context: Nucleic acid was either cDNA or gDNA, and it came from T cells, B-cell-depleted T cells, or PBMCs.

Enrolled during active infection, Seattle patients were then followed longitudinally. Per the original methods: Reference gene primers were amplified, and this amplification served to estimate nucleated cell counts. Repertoires were generated with immunoSEQ multiplex PCR, while TCRdb's copy carries only in-frame clones and drops some. The DNA was the basis for D and trimming; V, J and clone size are from that table. In the table there are a few hundred thousand clones, about 90% of which are singletons. In germline, CDR1 is MNHNY, CDR2 SVGAGI (reference sequence). The CDR3 is 14 amino acids. Trimming took 7 bases from V and 9 from J; bases not matched to a gene: 10.

The specimen sequenced was peripheral blood. The chain carries TRBV6-6 and TRBJ1-5; 9 positions agree with TRBD1. The source is a woman aged 55 to 70 with COVID-19, enrolled during active disease. The CDR3 DNA is TGTGCCAGCACCTCGGGACAGGGATTTGTGCCCCAGCATTTT. Translation: CASTSGQGFVPQHF.